This T cell receptor beta chain was profiled in a study of blood T cell repertoires in COVID-19. Study as a whole: From the United States, Italy and Spain came samples of acute and convalescent COVID-19. Nucleic acid was either cDNA or gDNA, and it came from T cells, B-cell-depleted T cells, or PBMCs.

This CDR3 is 17 amino acids long. Germline CDR1 and CDR2: MDHEN and SYDVKM. V was clipped by 7 bases and J by 1 base, with 20 bases between them. Study processing details: Amplifying reference gene primers gave estimates of nucleated cell counts. Sequencing was performed with immunoSEQ multiplex PCR; in TCRdb, only in-frame clones are kept and a portion is missing. The D gene and trimming were derived from the DNA, and the V and J assignments and clone size from that table. The data contain a few hundred thousand clones, 88% of them singletons. This chain joins TRBV28 and TRBJ1-5; D may be TRBD1 (5 bases). Sequenced: peripheral blood. This clonotype was obtained from a woman aged 45 to 65 with active or convalescent COVID-19. CDR3 region: CASTSPRQGSSNQPQHF. CDR3 bases: TGTGCCAGCACCTCACCTCGGCAGGGTTCCAGCAATCAGCCCCAGCATTTT.